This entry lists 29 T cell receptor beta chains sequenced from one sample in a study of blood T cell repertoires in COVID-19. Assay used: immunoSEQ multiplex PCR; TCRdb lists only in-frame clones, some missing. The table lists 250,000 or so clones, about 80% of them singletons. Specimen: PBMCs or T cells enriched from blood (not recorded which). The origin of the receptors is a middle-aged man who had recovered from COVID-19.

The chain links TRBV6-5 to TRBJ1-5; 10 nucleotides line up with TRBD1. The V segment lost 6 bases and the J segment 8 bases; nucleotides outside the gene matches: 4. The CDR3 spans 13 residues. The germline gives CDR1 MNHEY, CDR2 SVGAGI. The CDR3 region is CASSRDRGEPQHF. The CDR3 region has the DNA TGTGCCAGCAGCCGGGACAGGGGTGAGCCCCAGCATTTT.

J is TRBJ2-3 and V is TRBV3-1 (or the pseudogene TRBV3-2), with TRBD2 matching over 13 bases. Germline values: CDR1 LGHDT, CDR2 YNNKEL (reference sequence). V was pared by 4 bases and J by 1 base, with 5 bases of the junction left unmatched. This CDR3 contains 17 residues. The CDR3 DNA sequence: TGTGCCAGCAGCCCGACTAGCGGGAGGACGGGCACAGATACGCAGTATTTT. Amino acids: CASSPTSGRTGTDTQYF.

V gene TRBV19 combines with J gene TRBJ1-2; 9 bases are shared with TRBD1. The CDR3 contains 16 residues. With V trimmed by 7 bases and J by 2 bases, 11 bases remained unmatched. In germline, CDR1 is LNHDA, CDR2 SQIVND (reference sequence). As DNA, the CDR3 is TGTGCCAGTACTATTTCCACAGGGGGCGAAAACTATGGCTACACCTTC. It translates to CASTISTGGENYGYTF.

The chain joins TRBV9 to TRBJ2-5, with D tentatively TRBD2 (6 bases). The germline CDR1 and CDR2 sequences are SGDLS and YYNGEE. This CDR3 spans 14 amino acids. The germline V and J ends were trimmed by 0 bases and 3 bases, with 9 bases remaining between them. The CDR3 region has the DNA TGTGCCAGCAGCGTAGGTGTAGCGGAAGAGACCCAGTACTTC. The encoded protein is CASSVGVAEETQYF.

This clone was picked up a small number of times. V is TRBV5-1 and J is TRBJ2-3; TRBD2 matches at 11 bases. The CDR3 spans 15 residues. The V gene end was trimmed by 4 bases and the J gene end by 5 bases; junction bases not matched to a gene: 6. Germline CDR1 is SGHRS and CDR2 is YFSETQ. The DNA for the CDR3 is TGCGCCAGCAGCCGTAGCGGGGGGGCCGGAGATACGCAGTATTTT. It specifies CASSRSGGAGDTQYF.

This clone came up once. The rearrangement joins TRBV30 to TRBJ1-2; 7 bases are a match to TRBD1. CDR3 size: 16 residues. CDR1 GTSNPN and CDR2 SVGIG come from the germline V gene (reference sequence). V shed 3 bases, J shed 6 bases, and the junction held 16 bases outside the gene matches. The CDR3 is CAWRPKEQGQLDGYTF. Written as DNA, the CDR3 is TGTGCCTGGAGGCCCAAGGAGCAGGGACAGTTGGATGGCTACACCTTC.

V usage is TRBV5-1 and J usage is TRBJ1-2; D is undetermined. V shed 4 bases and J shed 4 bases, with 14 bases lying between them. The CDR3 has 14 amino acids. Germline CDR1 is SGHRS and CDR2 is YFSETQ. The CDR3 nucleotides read TGCGCCAGCAGCCCCAGGTTGGCAGGCTATGGCTACACCTTC. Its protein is CASSPRLAGYGYTF.

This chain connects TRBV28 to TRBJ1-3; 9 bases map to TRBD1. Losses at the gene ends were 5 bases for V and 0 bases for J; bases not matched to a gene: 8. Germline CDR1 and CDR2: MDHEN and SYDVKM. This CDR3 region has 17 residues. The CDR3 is CASSTPGQGLSGNTIYF. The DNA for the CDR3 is TGTGCCAGCAGTACCCCGGGACAGGGCCTCTCTGGAAACACCATATATTTT.

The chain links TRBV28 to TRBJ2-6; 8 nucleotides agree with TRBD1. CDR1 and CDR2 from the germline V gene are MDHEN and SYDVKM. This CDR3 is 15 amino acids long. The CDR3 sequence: CASGQGAFGANVLTF. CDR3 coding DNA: TGTGCGAGCGGGCAGGGGGCATTTGGGGCCAACGTCCTGACTTTC. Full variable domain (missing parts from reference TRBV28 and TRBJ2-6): DVKVTQSSRYLVKRTGEKVFLECVQDMDHENMFWYRQDPGLGLRLIYFSYDVKMKEKGDIPEGYSVSREKKERFSLILESASTNQTSMYLCASGQGAFGANVLTFGAGSRLTVL.

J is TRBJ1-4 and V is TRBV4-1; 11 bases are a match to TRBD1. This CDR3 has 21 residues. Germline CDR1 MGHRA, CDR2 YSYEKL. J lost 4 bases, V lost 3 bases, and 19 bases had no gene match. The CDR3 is CASSQPKGRTGGLDINEKLFF. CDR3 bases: TGCGCCAGCAGCCAGCCGAAGGGTCGGACAGGGGGCTTAGACATTAATGAAAAACTGTTTTTT.

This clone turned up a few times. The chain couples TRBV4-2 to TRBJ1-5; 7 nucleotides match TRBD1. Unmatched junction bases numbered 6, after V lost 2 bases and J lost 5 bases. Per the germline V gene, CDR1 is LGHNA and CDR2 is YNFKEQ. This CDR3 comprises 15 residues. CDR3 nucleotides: TGTGCCAGCAGCCAACAAACAGGGGAGGATCAGCCCCAGCATTTT. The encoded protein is CASSQQTGEDQPQHF.

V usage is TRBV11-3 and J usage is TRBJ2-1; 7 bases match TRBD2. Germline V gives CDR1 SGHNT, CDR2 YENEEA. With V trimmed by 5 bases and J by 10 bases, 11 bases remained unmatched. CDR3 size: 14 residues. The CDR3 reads CASSREGRRSEQFF. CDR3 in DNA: TGTGCCAGCAGCAGGGAGGGCAGGCGAAGCGAGCAGTTCTTC. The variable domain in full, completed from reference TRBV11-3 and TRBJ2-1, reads EAGVVQSPRYKIIEKKQPVAFWCNPISGHNTLYWYLQNLGQGPELLIRYENEEAVDDSQLPKDRFSAERLKGVDSTLKIQPAELGDSAVYLCASSREGRRSEQFFGPGTRLTVL.

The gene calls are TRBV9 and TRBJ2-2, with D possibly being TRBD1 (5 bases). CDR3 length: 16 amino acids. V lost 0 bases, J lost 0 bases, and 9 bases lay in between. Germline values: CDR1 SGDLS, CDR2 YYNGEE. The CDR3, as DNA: TGTGCCAGCAGCGTAGCCCAGGGCGCGAACACCGGGGAGCTGTTTTTT. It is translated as CASSVAQGANTGELFF.

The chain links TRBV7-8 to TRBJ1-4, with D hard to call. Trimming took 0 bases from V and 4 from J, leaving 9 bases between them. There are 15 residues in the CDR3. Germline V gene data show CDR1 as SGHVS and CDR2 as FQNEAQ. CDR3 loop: CASSLAGRGNEKLFF. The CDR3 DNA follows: TGTGCCAGCAGCTTAGCCGGACGGGGTAATGAAAAACTGTTTTTT.

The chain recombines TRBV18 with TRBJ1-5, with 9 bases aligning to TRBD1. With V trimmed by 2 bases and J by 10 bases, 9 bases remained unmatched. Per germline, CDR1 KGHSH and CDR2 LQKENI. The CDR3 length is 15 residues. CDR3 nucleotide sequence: TGTGCCAGCTCACCAGGGACAGGGCCTAATCGACCCCAGCATTTT. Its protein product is CASSPGTGPNRPQHF.

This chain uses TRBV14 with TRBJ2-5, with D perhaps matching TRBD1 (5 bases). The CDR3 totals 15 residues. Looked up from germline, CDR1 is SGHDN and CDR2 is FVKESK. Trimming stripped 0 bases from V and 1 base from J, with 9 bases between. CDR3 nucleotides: TGTGCCAGCAGCCAAGATAACAGGCGCCAAGAGACCCAGTACTTC. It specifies CASSQDNRRQETQYF. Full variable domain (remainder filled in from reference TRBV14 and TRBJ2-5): EAGVTQFPSHSVIEKGQTVTLRCDPISGHDNLYWYRRVMGKEIKFLLHFVKESKQDESGMPNNRFLAERTGGTYSTLKVQPAELEDSGVYFCASSQDNRRQETQYFGPGTRLLVL.

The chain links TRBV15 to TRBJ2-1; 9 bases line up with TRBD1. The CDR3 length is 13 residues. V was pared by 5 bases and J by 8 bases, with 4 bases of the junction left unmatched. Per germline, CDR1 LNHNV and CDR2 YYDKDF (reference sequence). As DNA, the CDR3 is TGTGCCACCAGCGGCCGGGACAGGGATGAGCAGTTCTTC. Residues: CATSGRDRDEQFF.

The CDR3 DNA is TGTGCCAGCAGCGGGACAGGGGGCATATCCTACGAGCAGTACTTC. Protein: CASSGTGGISYEQYF. The chain has TRBV7-2 and TRBJ2-7; 12 bases are a match to TRBD1. Trimming took 5 bases from V and 1 from J; bases not matched to a gene: 3. This CDR3 spans 15 amino acids. Germline lookup yields CDR1 SGHTA and CDR2 FQGNSA.

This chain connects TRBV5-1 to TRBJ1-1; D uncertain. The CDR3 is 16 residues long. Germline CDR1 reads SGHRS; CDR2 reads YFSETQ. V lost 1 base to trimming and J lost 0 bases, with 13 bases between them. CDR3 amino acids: CASSLLPGSVNTEAFF. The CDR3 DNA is TGCGCCAGCAGCTTGCTCCCGGGAAGCGTGAACACTGAAGCTTTCTTT.

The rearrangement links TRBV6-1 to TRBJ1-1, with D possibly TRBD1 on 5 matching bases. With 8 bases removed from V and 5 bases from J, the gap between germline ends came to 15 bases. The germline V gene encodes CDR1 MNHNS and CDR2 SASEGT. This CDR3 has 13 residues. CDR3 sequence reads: CASERRGRTEAFF. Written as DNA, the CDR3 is TGTGCCAGCGAGAGAAGGGGCCGGACTGAAGCTTTCTTT.

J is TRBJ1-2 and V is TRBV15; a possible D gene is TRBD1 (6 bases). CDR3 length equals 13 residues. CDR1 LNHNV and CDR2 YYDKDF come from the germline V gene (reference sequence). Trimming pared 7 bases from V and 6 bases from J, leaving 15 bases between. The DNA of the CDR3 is TGTGCCACCACCCGACGGGACACGGATGGCTACACCTTC. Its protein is CATTRRDTDGYTF.

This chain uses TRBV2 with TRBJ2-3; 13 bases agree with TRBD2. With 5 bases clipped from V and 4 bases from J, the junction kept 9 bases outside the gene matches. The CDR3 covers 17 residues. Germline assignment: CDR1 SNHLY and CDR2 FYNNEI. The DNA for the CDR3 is TGTGCCAGCAGTAATCCAACTAGCGGGAGGGCCGCAGATACGCAGTATTTT. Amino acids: CASSNPTSGRAADTQYF. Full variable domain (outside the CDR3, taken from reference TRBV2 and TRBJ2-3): EPEVTQTPSHQVTQMGQEVILRCVPISNHLYFYWYRQILGQKVEFLVSFYNNEISEKSEIFDDQFSVERPDGSNFTLKIRSTKLEDSAMYFCASSNPTSGRAADTQYFGPGTRLTVL.

The CDR3 here is CASSPPRGTSYEQYF. In nucleotides, the CDR3 is TGTGCCAGCAGCCCACCCCGGGGGACGAGCTACGAGCAGTACTTC. The chain recombines TRBV28 with TRBJ2-7; D perhaps matches TRBD2 (6 bases). The CDR3 has 15 amino acids. Deletions cut 6 bases from V and 3 bases from J, with 18 bases between. Per germline, CDR1 MDHEN and CDR2 SYDVKM.

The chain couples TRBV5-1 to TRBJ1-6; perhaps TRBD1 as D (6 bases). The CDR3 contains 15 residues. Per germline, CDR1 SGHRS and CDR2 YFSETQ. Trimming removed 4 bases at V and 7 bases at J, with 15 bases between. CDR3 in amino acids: CASSLSGVRNSPLHF. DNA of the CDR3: TGCGCCAGCAGCCTTTCAGGGGTTCGAAATTCACCCCTCCACTTT. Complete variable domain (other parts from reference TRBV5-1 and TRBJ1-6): KAGVTQTPRYLIKTRGQQVTLSCSPISGHRSVSWYQQTPGQGLQFLFEYFSETQRNKGNFPGRFSGRQFSNSRSEMNVSTLELGDSALYLCASSLSGVRNSPLHFGNGTRLTVT.

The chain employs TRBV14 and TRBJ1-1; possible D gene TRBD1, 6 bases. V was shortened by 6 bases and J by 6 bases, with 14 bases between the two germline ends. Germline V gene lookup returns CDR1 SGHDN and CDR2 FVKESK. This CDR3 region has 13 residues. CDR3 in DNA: TGTGCCAGCAGACAGGGAGGGAGCCCTGAAGCTTTCTTT. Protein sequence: CASRQGGSPEAFF.

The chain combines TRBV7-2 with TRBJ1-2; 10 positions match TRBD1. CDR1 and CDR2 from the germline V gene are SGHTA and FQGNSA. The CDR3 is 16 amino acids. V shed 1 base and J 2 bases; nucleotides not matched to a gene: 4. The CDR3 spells CASSLGGQGQNYGYTF. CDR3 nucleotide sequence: TGTGCCAGCAGCTTAGGGGGACAGGGGCAAAACTATGGCTACACCTTC.

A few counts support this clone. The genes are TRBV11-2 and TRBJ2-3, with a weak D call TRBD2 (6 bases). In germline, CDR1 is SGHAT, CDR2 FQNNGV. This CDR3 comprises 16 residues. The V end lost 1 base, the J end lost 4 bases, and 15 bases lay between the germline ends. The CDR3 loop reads CASSLAETSVADTQYF. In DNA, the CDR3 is TGTGCCAGCAGCTTAGCGGAGACTAGTGTGGCAGATACGCAGTATTTT.

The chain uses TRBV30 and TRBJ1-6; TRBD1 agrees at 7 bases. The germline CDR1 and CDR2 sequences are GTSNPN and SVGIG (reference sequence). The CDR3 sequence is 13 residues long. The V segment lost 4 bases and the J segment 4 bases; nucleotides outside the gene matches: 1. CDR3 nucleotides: TGTGCCTGGACGGGACAGTATAATTCACCCCTCCACTTT. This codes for CAWTGQYNSPLHF.

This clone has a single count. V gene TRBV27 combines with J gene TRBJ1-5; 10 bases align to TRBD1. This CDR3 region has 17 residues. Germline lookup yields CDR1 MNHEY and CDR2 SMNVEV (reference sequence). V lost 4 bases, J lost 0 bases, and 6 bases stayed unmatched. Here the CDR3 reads CASSSLTGGYSNQPQHF. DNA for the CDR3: TGTGCCAGCAGTTCTTTGACAGGGGGCTATAGCAATCAGCCCCAGCATTTT.